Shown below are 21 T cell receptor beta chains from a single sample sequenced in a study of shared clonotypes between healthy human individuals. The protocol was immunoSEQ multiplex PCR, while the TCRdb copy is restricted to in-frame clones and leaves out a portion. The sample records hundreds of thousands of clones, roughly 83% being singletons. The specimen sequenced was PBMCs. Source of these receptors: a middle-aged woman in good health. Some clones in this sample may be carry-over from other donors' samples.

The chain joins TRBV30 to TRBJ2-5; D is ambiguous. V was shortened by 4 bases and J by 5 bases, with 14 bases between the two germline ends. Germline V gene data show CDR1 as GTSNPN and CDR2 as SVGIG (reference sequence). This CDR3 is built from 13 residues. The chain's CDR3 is CAWNSGRAETQYF. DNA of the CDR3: TGTGCCTGGAATTCGGGTAGGGCGGAGACCCAGTACTTC.

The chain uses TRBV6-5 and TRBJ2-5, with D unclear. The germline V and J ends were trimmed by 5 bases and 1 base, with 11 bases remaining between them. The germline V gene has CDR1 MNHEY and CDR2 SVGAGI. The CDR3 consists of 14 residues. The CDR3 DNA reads TGTGCCAGCAGTCCTCTACACGTCCAAGAGACCCAGTACTTC. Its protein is CASSPLHVQETQYF.

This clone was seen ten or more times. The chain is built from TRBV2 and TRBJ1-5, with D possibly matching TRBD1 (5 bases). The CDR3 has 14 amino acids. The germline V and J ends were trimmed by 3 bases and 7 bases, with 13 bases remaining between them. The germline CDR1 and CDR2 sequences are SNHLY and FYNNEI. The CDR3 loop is CASSEGRGGQPQHF. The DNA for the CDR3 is TGTGCCAGCAGTGAGGGGAGGGGAGGACAGCCCCAGCATTTT.

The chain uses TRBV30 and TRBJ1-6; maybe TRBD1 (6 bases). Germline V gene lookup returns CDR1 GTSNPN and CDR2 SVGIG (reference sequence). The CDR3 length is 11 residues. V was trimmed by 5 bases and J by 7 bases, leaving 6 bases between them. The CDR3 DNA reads TGTGCCTGGGGACAGAATTCACCCCTCCACTTT. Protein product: CAWGQNSPLHF.

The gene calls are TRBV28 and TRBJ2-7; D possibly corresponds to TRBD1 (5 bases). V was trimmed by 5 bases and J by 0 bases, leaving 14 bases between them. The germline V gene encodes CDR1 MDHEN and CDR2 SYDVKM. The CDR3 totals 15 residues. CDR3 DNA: TGTGCCAGCAGTCCACTTAGGGGTTTCTCCTACGAGCAGTACTTC. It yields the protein CASSPLRGFSYEQYF. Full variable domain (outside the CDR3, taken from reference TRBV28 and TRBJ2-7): DVKVTQSSRYLVKRTGEKVFLECVQDMDHENMFWYRQDPGLGLRLIYFSYDVKMKEKGDIPEGYSVSREKKERFSLILESASTNQTSMYLCASSPLRGFSYEQYFGPGTRLTVT.

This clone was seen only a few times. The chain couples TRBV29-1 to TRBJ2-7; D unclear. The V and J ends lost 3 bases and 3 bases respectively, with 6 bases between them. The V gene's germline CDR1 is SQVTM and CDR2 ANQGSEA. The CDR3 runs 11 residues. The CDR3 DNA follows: TGCAGCGTTGAGAGTAACTACGAGCAGTACTTC. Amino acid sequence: CSVESNYEQYF.

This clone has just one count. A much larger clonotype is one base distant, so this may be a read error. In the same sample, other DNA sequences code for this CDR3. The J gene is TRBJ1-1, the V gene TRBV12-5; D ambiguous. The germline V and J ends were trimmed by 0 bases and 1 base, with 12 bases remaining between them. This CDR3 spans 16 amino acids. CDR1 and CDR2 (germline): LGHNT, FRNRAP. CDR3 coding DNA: TGTGCTAGTGGTTTGGTCGTAGCCCCGAGGAACACTGAAGCTTTCTTT. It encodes CASGLVVAPRNTEAFF.

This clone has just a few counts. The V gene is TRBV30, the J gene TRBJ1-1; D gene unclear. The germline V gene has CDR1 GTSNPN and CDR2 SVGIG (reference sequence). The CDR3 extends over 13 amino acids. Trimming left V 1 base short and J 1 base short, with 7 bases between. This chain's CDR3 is CAWSATGNTEAFF. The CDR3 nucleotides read TGTGCCTGGAGTGCGACTGGGAACACTGAAGCTTTCTTT.

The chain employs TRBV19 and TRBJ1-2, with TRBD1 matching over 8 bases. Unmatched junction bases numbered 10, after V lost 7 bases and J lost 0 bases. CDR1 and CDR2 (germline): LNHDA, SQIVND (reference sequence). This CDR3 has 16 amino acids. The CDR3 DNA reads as TGTGCCAGTAATCAGGGGGCATATACGTCTAACTATGGCTACACCTTC. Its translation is CASNQGAYTSNYGYTF.

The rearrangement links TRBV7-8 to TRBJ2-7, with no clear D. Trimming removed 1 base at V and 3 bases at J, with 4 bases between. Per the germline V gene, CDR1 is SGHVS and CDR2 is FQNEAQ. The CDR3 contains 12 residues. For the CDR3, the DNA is TGTGCCAGCAGCTTAGAGTACTACGAGCAGTACTTC. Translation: CASSLEYYEQYF.

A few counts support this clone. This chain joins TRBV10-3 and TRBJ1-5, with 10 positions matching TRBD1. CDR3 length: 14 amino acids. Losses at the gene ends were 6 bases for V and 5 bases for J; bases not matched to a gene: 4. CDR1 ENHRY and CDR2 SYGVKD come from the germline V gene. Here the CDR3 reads CAIRGQGSDQPQHF. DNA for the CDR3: TGTGCCATCAGGGGACAGGGGAGTGATCAGCCCCAGCATTTT.

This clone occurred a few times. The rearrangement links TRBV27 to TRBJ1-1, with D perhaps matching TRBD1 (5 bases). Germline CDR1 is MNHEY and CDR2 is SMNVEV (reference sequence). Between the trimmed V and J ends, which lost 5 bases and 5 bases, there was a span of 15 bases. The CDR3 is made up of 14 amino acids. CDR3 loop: CASSLTGTFTEAFF. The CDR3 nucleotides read TGTGCCAGCAGTCTAACAGGCACCTTTACTGAAGCTTTCTTT.

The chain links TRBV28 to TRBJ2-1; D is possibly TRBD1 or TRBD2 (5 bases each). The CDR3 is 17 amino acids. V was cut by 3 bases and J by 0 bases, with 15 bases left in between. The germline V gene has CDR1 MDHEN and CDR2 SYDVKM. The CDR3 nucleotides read TGTGCCAGCAGTTTTTTGGGGGTGCAGGGCTCCTACAATGAGCAGTTCTTC. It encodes CASSFLGVQGSYNEQFF. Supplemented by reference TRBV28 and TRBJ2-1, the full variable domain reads DVKVTQSSRYLVKRTGEKVFLECVQDMDHENMFWYRQDPGLGLRLIYFSYDVKMKEKGDIPEGYSVSREKKERFSLILESASTNQTSMYLCASSFLGVQGSYNEQFFGPGTRLTVL.

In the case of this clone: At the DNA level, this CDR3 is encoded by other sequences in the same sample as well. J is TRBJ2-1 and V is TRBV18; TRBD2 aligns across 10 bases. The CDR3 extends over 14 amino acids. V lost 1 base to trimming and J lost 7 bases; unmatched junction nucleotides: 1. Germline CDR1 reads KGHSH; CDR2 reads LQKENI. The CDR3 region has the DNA TGTGCCAGCTCACCACAGCGGGAGGGTAATGAGCAGTTCTTC. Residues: CASSPQREGNEQFF. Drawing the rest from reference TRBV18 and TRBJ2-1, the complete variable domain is NAGVMQNPRHLVRRRGQEARLRCSPMKGHSHVYWYRQLPEEGLKFMVYLQKENIIDESGMPKERFSAEFPKEGPSILRIQQVVRGDSAAYFCASSPQREGNEQFFGPGTRLTVL.

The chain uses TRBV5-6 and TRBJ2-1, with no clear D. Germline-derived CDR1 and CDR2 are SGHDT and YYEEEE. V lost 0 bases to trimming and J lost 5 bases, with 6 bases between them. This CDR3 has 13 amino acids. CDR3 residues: CASSLGANNEQFF. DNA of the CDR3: TGTGCCAGCAGCTTGGGGGCAAACAATGAGCAGTTCTTC.

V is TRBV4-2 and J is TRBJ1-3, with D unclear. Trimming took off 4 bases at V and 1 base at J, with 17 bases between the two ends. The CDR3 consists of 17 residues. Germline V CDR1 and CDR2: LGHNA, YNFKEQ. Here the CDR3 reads CASSPGRPAVSGNTIYF. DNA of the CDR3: TGTGCCAGCAGCCCCGGGCGACCTGCCGTTTCTGGAAACACCATATATTTT.

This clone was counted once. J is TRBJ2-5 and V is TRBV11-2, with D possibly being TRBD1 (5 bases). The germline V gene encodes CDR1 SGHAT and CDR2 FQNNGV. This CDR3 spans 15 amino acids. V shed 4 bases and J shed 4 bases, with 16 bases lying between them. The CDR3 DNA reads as TGTGCCAGCAGCTCCCCCCGGACAATCGGAGAGACCCAGTACTTC. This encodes CASSSPRTIGETQYF.

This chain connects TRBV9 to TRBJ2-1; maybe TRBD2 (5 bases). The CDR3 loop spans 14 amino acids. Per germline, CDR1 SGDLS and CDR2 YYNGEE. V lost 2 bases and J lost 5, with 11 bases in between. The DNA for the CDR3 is TGTGCCAGCAGCGTTACCGGGATCCACAATGAGCAGTTCTTC. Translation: CASSVTGIHNEQFF. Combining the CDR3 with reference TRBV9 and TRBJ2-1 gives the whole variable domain DSGVTQTPKHLITATGQRVTLRCSPRSGDLSVYWYQQSLDQGLQFLIQYYNGEERAKGNILERFSAQQFPDLHSELNLSSLELGDSALYFCASSVTGIHNEQFFGPGTRLTVL.

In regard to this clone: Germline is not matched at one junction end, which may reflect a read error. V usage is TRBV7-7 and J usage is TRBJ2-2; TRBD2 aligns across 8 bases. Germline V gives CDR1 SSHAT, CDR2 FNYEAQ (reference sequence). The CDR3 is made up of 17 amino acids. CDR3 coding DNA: TGTGCTAGCAGCTTAGCGCTAGCGGGCATAATCACCGGGGAGCTGTTTTTT. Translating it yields CASSLALAGIITGELFF.

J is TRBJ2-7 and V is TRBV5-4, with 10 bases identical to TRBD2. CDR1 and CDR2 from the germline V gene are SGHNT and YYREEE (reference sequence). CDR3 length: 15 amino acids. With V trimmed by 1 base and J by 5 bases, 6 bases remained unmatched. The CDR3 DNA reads TGTGCCAGCAGCTTGAAACTAGCGGGACTTGACGAGCAGTACTTC. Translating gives CASSLKLAGLDEQYF.

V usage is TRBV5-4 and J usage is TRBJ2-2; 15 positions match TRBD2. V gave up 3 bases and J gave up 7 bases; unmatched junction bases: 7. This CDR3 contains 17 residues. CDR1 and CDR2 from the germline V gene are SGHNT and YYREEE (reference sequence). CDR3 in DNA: TGTGCCAGCAGCTATCCGGGACTAGCGGGAGGTGGCGGGGAGCTGTTTTTT. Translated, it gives CASSYPGLAGGGGELFF.